This TCR beta chain was documented in a study of post-analysis software for immune sequencing data. Study-level points and caveats: Controls had lower frequencies than patients of four or five TRBV segments, which included TRBV5-6, TRBV5-1 and TRBV20-1. Normalized Chao1 diversity was significantly reduced in patients versus controls.

The table lists this clonotype with a few counts. Antigen unknown. CDR1 and CDR2 (germline): SGHAT, FQNNGV. The trim removed 5 bases at V and 4 bases at J, leaving 6 bases unmatched. This CDR3 has 15 residues. The TCR beta cDNA libraries contained unique molecular identifiers. TCRdb passed the PCR reads through MiXCR, listing each CDR3 protein once. The table includes about 430,000 distinct CDR3 sequences, approximately 39% detected once. The material sequenced was blood. The chain has TRBV11-2 and TRBJ2-7; 12 bases are shared with TRBD2. The TCR comes from a girl aged 2-10 years with multiple sclerosis. CDR3: CASSTRTSGIYEQYF. The DNA for the CDR3 is TGTGCCAGCAGCACCCGGACTAGCGGGATATACGAGCAGTACTTC.